One and the same sample provided the 13 T cell receptor beta chains below, sequenced in a study of CD8 T cells in ankylosing spondylitis (TCRdb year 2017). Library preparation was by 5' RACE. Reads for this sample came from an Illumina HiSeq 2500. Through fastp at Q25 and MiXCR, TCRdb rebuilt clones from the public reads, retaining in-frame beta chains. Rows merge per CDR3 protein into single entries with the most common DNA and genes. This sample lists about 160,000 distinct CDR3 sequences; under 45% were detected once. The ten largest account for nearly 15% of the sample. The sample comprised synovial fluid, either unsorted or a sorted T cell fraction (not recorded which). The receptors come from a male donor with ankylosing spondylitis.

CDR3 DNA sequence: TGTGCCAGCAGCGCGACTAGCGGGAGCATGAACGAGCAGTACTTC. Residues: CASSATSGSMNEQYF. V and J are TRBV7-9 and TRBJ2-7; 12 bases are a match to TRBD2. V lost 5 bases to trimming and J lost 5 bases; unmatched junction nucleotides: 7. CDR3 length: 15 amino acids. Per germline, CDR1 SEHNR and CDR2 FQNEAQ (reference sequence).

In this sample, this clonotype turned up a few times. The V call is TRBV6-4, the J call TRBJ1-1; D is unclear. The CDR3 spans 18 residues. Trimming removed 2 bases from V and 5 bases from J, with 24 bases in between. Germline V gives CDR1 MRHNA, CDR2 SNTAGT. The CDR3 region is CASSDRLVVDGRWTEAFF. CDR3 sequence (DNA): TGTGCCAGCAGTGACCGATTGGTGGTTGACGGCCGGTGGACTGAAGCTTTCTTT.

In this sample, this clonotype turned up many times. The V call is TRBV6-1, the J call TRBJ2-1; no clear D gene. This CDR3 region has 14 residues. Germline values: CDR1 MNHNS, CDR2 SASEGT. V lost 1 base, J lost 6 bases, and 10 bases lay in between. The CDR3 here is CASSEGLEPNEQFF. In DNA form, the CDR3 reads TGTGCCAGCAGTGAAGGACTTGAGCCCAATGAGCAGTTCTTC.

This clonotype was observed a few times. The chain uses TRBV12-5 and TRBJ1-1; the D is unclear. Germline V gene lookup returns CDR1 LGHNT and CDR2 FRNRAP. This CDR3 comprises 12 residues. With 10 bases removed from V and 0 bases from J, the gap between germline ends came to 9 bases. The chain's CDR3 is CATDTMNTEAFF. The CDR3 DNA follows: TGTGCTACCGACACAATGAACACTGAAGCTTTCTTT.

This clonotype was counted only a few times. This sequence joins TRBV6-4 and TRBJ2-3; 11 nucleotides align to TRBD2. The germline V gene encodes CDR1 MRHNA and CDR2 SNTAGT. V shed 3 bases and J 4 bases; nucleotides not matched to a gene: 0. CDR3 size: 14 residues. CDR3 protein: CASSELAGADTQYF. As DNA, the CDR3 is TGTGCCAGCAGTGAACTAGCGGGAGCAGATACGCAGTATTTT.

The rearrangement joins TRBV6-5 to TRBJ2-1; 10 bases align to TRBD2. The CDR3 covers 15 residues. In germline, CDR1 is MNHEY, CDR2 SVGAGI. Trimming removed 0 bases from V and 10 bases from J; junction bases left unmatched: 6. For the CDR3, the DNA is TGTGCCAGCAGTTACTCGAGCGGGGGGGCATGGGAGCAGTTCTTC. Translation gives CASSYSSGGAWEQFF.

This clonotype was counted between two and nine times. This rearrangement joins TRBV13 to TRBJ2-3, with 8 bases that match TRBD2. From germline, CDR1 is PRHDT and CDR2 FYEKMQ (reference sequence). Trimming cost V 1 base and J 7 bases; bases outside gene matches: 10. The CDR3 consists of 16 residues. The DNA of the CDR3 is TGTGCCAGCAGCTTAGAAGGTACTAGCGGCCACTATACGCAGTATTTT. Protein product: CASSLEGTSGHYTQYF.

The CDR3 sequence: CASSLETVDTEAFF. The CDR3 DNA is TGTGCCAGCAGTTTAGAGACAGTTGACACTGAAGCTTTCTTT. The chain couples TRBV12-3 or TRBV12-4 to TRBJ1-1; a weak D match, TRBD1 (5 bases). V gave up 1 base and J gave up 3 bases, with 9 bases separating them. The CDR3 is made up of 14 amino acids.

In this sample, this clonotype turned up once. This rearrangement joins TRBV27 to TRBJ1-2; 8 positions match TRBD1. The CDR3 spans 17 residues. V lost 8 bases, J lost 5 bases, and 19 bases stayed unmatched. Germline CDR1 reads MNHEY; CDR2 reads SMNVEV (reference sequence). CDR3 amino acids: CASRRWPRTGSIYGYTF. The CDR3 DNA is TGTGCCAGCCGACGTTGGCCCCGGACAGGGAGTATTTATGGCTACACCTTC.

This clonotype was observed a few times. The V gene is TRBV12-3 or TRBV12-4, the J gene TRBJ1-3, with 10 bases aligning to TRBD1. The V and J ends lost 7 bases and 0 bases, in that order; junction bases with no gene match: 6. The CDR3 is made up of 16 amino acids. The CDR3 is CASTPGQGNSGNTIYF. The CDR3, as DNA: TGTGCCAGCACCCCGGGACAGGGGAACTCTGGAAACACCATATATTTT.

Only a few counts were recorded for this clonotype. The chain couples TRBV12-3 or TRBV12-4 to TRBJ2-3; D remains ambiguous. This CDR3 is 14 amino acids long. V lost 2 bases, J lost 2 bases, and 8 bases lay in between. CDR3 DNA: TGTGCCAGCAGTTTATGGTCAGCCACAGATACGCAGTATTTT. Residues: CASSLWSATDTQYF.

This clonotype was counted between two and nine times. The V call is TRBV4-2, the J call TRBJ2-1, with D uncertain. CDR3 length: 11 amino acids. V was cut by 6 bases and J by 10 bases, with 10 bases left in between. Germline V gene lookup returns CDR1 LGHNA and CDR2 YNFKEQ. The CDR3 is CASRSSLEQFF. The CDR3 coding sequence is TGTGCCAGCAGATCCAGTCTCGAGCAGTTCTTC.

The rearrangement joins TRBV15 to TRBJ2-1; 13 bases fit TRBD2. The germline V gene encodes CDR1 LNHNV and CDR2 YYDKDF (reference sequence). The junction had 17 bases not matched to a gene; V was cut back by 3 bases and J by 6 bases. There are 20 residues in the CDR3. In nucleotides, the CDR3 is TGTGCCACCAGCAGGGCGGTGGACGGACCGGGACTAGCGGGATTCAATGAGCAGTTCTTC. Translation: CATSRAVDGPGLAGFNEQFF.